The 15 T cell receptor beta chains given below trace back to one sample, sequenced in a study of blood T cell repertoires in COVID-19. Produced via immunoSEQ multiplex PCR; TCRdb's table is partial and in-frame only. In the table there are tens of thousands of clones, approximately 87% of which are singletons. Material for sequencing was peripheral blood. The receptor source for this set is a woman in her sixties or seventies with acute or convalescent COVID-19.

This chain joins TRBV27 and TRBJ2-1; TRBD2 matches 8 bases. With V trimmed by 9 bases and J by 4 bases, 11 bases remained unmatched. CDR1 MNHEY and CDR2 SMNVEV come from the germline V gene (reference sequence). This CDR3 is 15 amino acids long. The CDR3 coding sequence is TGTGCCAGTGGCCACGAACTAGCGGTATACAATGAGCAGTTCTTC. It yields the protein CASGHELAVYNEQFF.

The genes are TRBV11-2 and TRBJ2-5, with 8 bases aligning to TRBD1. CDR1 SGHAT and CDR2 FQNNGV come from the germline V gene. V dropped 5 bases and J dropped 4; count of bases not matched to a gene: 3. This CDR3 has 13 residues. CDR3 region: CASSPDRVETQYF. CDR3 bases: TGTGCCAGCAGCCCGGACAGGGTAGAGACCCAGTACTTC.

This clone came up once. The chain uses TRBV7-2 and TRBJ1-5; the match to TRBD1 covers 7 bases. This CDR3 spans 15 amino acids. V shed 3 bases and J 3 bases; nucleotides not matched to a gene: 5. Per the germline V gene, CDR1 is SGHTA and CDR2 is FQGNSA. CDR3 loop: CASSLGGQYNQPQHF. Written as DNA, the CDR3 is TGTGCCAGCAGCTTGGGGGGACAGTACAATCAGCCCCAGCATTTT.

The chain employs TRBV24-1 and TRBJ2-1; a possible D gene is TRBD2 (5 bases). Germline V gene sequence: CDR1 KGHDR, CDR2 SFDVKD. CDR3 size: 15 residues. V was clipped by 2 bases and J by 0 bases, with 7 bases between them. The CDR3 sequence is CATSDSGSSYNEQFF. The CDR3 DNA reads TGTGCCACCAGTGATTCTGGGAGCTCCTACAATGAGCAGTTCTTC.

This chain links TRBV5-1 with TRBJ2-5, with D tentatively TRBD1 (5 bases). This CDR3 is built from 15 residues. CDR1 SGHRS and CDR2 YFSETQ come from the germline V gene. V was pared by 0 bases and J by 7 bases, with 16 bases between. CDR3 in amino acids: CASSLENGALGTQYF. The CDR3 coding sequence is TGCGCCAGCAGCTTGGAGAATGGGGCCCTTGGGACCCAGTACTTC. Full variable domain (remainder filled in from reference TRBV5-1 and TRBJ2-5): KAGVTQTPRYLIKTRGQQVTLSCSPISGHRSVSWYQQTPGQGLQFLFEYFSETQRNKGNFPGRFSGRQFSNSRSEMNVSTLELGDSALYLCASSLENGALGTQYFGPGTRLLVL.

Only one count was recorded for this clone. This chain uses TRBV6-5 with TRBJ1-5; TRBD1 matches 9 bases. In germline, CDR1 is MNHEY, CDR2 SVGAGI. The CDR3 has 15 amino acids. J gave up 6 bases and V 6 bases, and 9 bases lay outside the gene matches. The CDR3 DNA is TGTGCCAGCAGCCTACAGGGGGCGCCCGGTCAGCCCCAGCATTTT. Protein product: CASSLQGAPGQPQHF.

The chain carries TRBV5-6 and TRBJ1-2, with D possibly being TRBD1 (6 bases). The V end lost 2 bases, the J end lost 8 bases, and 16 bases lay between the germline ends. The CDR3 consists of 14 residues. From germline, CDR1 is SGHDT and CDR2 YYEEEE. The CDR3 sequence: CASSFQGSSKGYTF. The CDR3 DNA is TGTGCCAGCAGCTTTCAGGGGTCCTCTAAAGGCTACACCTTC. Together with reference TRBV5-6 and TRBJ1-2, the CDR3 gives the full variable domain: DAGVTQSPTHLIKTRGQQVTLRCSPKSGHDTVSWYQQALGQGPQFIFQYYEEEERQRGNFPDRFSGHQFPNYSSELNVNALLLGDSALYLCASSFQGSSKGYTFGSGTRLTVV.

This sequence joins TRBV28 and TRBJ1-4; 10 nucleotides line up with TRBD1. V was pared by 3 bases and J by 7 bases, with 8 bases of the junction left unmatched. CDR1 MDHEN and CDR2 SYDVKM come from the germline V gene. The CDR3 contains 16 residues. The CDR3 loop reads CASSFLTGGLGEKLFF. The CDR3 DNA reads as TGTGCCAGCAGTTTCTTGACAGGGGGCTTGGGTGAAAAACTGTTTTTT.

V and J are TRBV28 and TRBJ1-4; 8 bases match TRBD1. The CDR3 sequence is 14 residues long. Germline V gene data show CDR1 as MDHEN and CDR2 as SYDVKM. J gave up 4 bases and V 7 bases, and 5 bases lay outside the gene matches. The CDR3 is CASNRDRINEKLFF. Written as DNA, the CDR3 is TGTGCCAGCAACCGGGACAGGATTAATGAAAAACTGTTTTTT.

V is TRBV4-3 and J is TRBJ1-1, with TRBD1 matching over 8 bases. This CDR3 has 16 amino acids. The V segment lost 3 bases and the J segment 0 bases; nucleotides outside the gene matches: 6. Germline lookup yields CDR1 LGHNA and CDR2 YSLEER. The DNA for the CDR3 is TGCGCCAGCAGCCAGGACAGGGTGGACTTGAACACTGAAGCTTTCTTT. It is translated as CASSQDRVDLNTEAFF.

V and J are TRBV7-2 and TRBJ2-3; TRBD1 might be the D (6 bases). The germline V gene encodes CDR1 SGHTA and CDR2 FQGNSA. CDR3 length equals 13 residues. V dropped 1 base and J dropped 6 bases, with 8 bases sitting between them. The CDR3 coding sequence is TGTGCCAGCAGCTTAGGGGGGCTTGATACGCAGTATTTT. This encodes CASSLGGLDTQYF. Variable domain in full (rest from reference TRBV7-2 and TRBJ2-3): GAGVSQSPSNKVTEKGKDVELRCDPISGHTALYWYRQSLGQGLEFLIYFQGNSAPDKSGLPSDRFSAERTGGSVSTLTIQRTQQEDSAVYLCASSLGGLDTQYFGPGTRLTVL.

This clone occurred a few times. The chain uses TRBV5-4 and TRBJ2-3; the match to TRBD2 covers 10 bases. The junction had 6 bases not matched to a gene; V was cut back by 0 bases and J by 8 bases. CDR3 length: 15 amino acids. Germline assignment: CDR1 SGHNT and CDR2 YYREEE (reference sequence). The CDR3 region has the DNA TGTGCCAGCAGCTTGGAAATTAGCGGGGGGTTTACGCAGTATTTT. It encodes CASSLEISGGFTQYF.

This clone was counted once. For the CDR3, the DNA is TGTGCCAGTAGTGACTCGCCGAGCTCCTACAATGAGCAGTTCTTC. As protein: CASSDSPSSYNEQFF. This chain links TRBV19 with TRBJ2-1; D remains ambiguous. The V end lost 5 bases, the J end lost 0 bases, and 11 bases lay between the germline ends. The CDR3 is 15 residues long. Germline V gene lookup returns CDR1 LNHDA and CDR2 SQIVND (reference sequence).

The V gene is TRBV11-2, the J gene TRBJ1-3, with D possibly being TRBD1 (5 bases). This CDR3 contains 17 residues. The germline gives CDR1 SGHAT, CDR2 FQNNGV. With 4 bases removed from V and 3 bases from J, the gap between germline ends came to 19 bases. This chain's CDR3 is CASSSPPGGALGNTIYF. CDR3 coding DNA: TGTGCCAGCAGCTCACCCCCGGGAGGGGCGCTTGGAAACACCATATATTTT.

This rearrangement joins TRBV2 to TRBJ1-4; no clear D gene. Germline assignment: CDR1 SNHLY and CDR2 FYNNEI. The length of the CDR3 is 15 residues. The ends were cut back, 1 base at V and 0 bases at J, with 6 bases in the middle. CDR3 DNA: TGTGCCAGCAGTGAAGGTCCCGCAACTAATGAAAAACTGTTTTTT. This encodes CASSEGPATNEKLFF.